The clone carrying this T cell receptor beta chain was counted a few times. Its cognate antigen is unknown. CDR3 length equals 14 residues. Trimming cost V 6 bases and J 7 bases, with 18 bases left between them. TCRdb independently ran MiXCR on the reads; one entry per CDR3 protein. The data hold around 81,000 distinct CDR3 sequences, with approximately 40% observed a single time. The data stem from a study of T cell repertoires in cytomegalovirus infection. Background on the study: Alongside well-studied HLA-B-restricted CMV epitopes, recently identified HLA-C-restricted CMV epitopes were also used. Public TCR beta signature analysis indicated the presence of both CMV infection and matching HLA type. Study-wide results and limits: HLA-C-restricted CMV clonotypes gave the most frequent clonotype in two of eight donors. CMV carriers with the relevant HLA were identified by cumulative public TCR beta family frequency.

This receptor was identified in a human donor in good health (CMV status not recorded). Some clones in this sample may be carry-over from other donors' samples. This sample comprised CD8+ T cells from cultured PBMCs, obtained from culture after CMV antigen stimulation. The chain recombines TRBV12-3 or TRBV12-4 with TRBJ1-2, with D perhaps matching TRBD1 (6 bases). For the CDR3, the DNA is TGTGCCAGCAGACTAGGGGGGCAGGGAAGTGGCTACACCTTC. Its translation: CASRLGGQGSGYTF.